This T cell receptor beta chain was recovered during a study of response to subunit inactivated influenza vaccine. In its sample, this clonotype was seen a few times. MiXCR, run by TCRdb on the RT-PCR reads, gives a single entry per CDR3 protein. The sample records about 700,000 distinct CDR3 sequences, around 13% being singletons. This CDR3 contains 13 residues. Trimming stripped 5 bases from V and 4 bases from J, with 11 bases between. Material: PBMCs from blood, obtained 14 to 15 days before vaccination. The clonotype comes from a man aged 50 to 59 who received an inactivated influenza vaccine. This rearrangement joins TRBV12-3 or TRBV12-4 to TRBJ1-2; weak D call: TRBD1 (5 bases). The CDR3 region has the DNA TGTGCCAGCAGTCTAAGGGACCGCTATGGCTACACCTTC. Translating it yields CASSLRDRYGYTF.